This entry lists 21 T cell receptor beta chains sequenced from one sample in a study of identical twins. A single record per CDR3 protein comes from TCRdb applying MiXCR to the 5' RACE reads. The data contain 690,000 or so distinct CDR3 sequences, roughly 6% of them singletons. Sequenced input: naive T cells sorted from blood. Source of these receptors: a man between 18 and 35 years old in good health.

This clonotype was counted many times. This chain uses TRBV4-2 with TRBJ1-5; possible D gene TRBD1, 5 bases. The V and J ends lost 1 base and 2 bases respectively, with 9 bases between them. From germline, CDR1 is LGHNA and CDR2 YNFKEQ. The CDR3 contains 15 residues. The CDR3 protein is CASSQVSRGNQPQHF. CDR3 DNA sequence: TGTGCCAGCAGCCAAGTTTCCAGGGGCAATCAGCCCCAGCATTTT.

The chain links TRBV10-1 to TRBJ2-6; 9 nucleotides align to TRBD1. V gave up 1 base and J gave up 0 bases; unmatched junction bases: 1. Germline V gene data show CDR1 as WNHNN and CDR2 as SYGVQD (reference sequence). The CDR3 is 17 amino acids. CDR3 loop: CASSEWTGDSGANVLTF. As DNA, the CDR3 is TGCGCCAGCAGTGAGTGGACAGGGGACTCTGGGGCCAACGTCCTGACTTTC.

J is TRBJ2-3 and V is TRBV5-6; D may be TRBD1 (6 bases). This CDR3 has 16 residues. V was shortened by 0 bases and J by 2 bases, with 13 bases between the two germline ends. Germline values: CDR1 SGHDT, CDR2 YYEEEE. The CDR3 nucleotides are TGTGCCAGCAGCTTGGGGCAGGGGATATCCACAGATACGCAGTATTTT. It codes for CASSLGQGISTDTQYF. The full variable domain, with the rest looked up from reference TRBV5-6 and TRBJ2-3, is DAGVTQSPTHLIKTRGQQVTLRCSPKSGHDTVSWYQQALGQGPQFIFQYYEEEERQRGNFPDRFSGHQFPNYSSELNVNALLLGDSALYLCASSLGQGISTDTQYFGPGTRLTVL.

The chain uses TRBV20-1 and TRBJ2-7; D not certain. V was shortened by 0 bases and J by 7 bases, with 4 bases between the two germline ends. CDR3 length equals 10 residues. Germline V gives CDR1 DFQATT, CDR2 SNEGSKA (reference sequence). CDR3 nucleotides: TGCAGTGCTAGAGACAGGGAGCAGTACTTC. Protein product: CSARDREQYF.

As for this clonotype: Mismatch with germline at one junction end may stem from a read error. V usage is TRBV11-2 and J usage is TRBJ1-2; 7 positions agree with TRBD1. Germline values: CDR1 SGHAT, CDR2 FQNNGV. The CDR3 sequence is 15 residues long. CDR3 residues: CASGLRQGPNYGYAF. CDR3 coding DNA: TGTGCCAGCGGACTAAGACAGGGACCTAACTATGGCTACGCCTTC.

Only a few counts were recorded for this clonotype. Lacking the conserved final phenylalanine or tryptophan, this CDR3 likely reflects a read error. The V gene is TRBV6-5, the J gene TRBJ2-6; TRBD1 aligns across 9 bases. After removal of 0 bases from V and 3 bases from J, the junction contained 9 bases not matched to a gene. Germline V gives CDR1 MNHEY, CDR2 SVGAGI. The CDR3 is 19 residues long. In DNA form, the CDR3 reads TGTGCCAGCAGTTACTCCCCGACAGGGGGGATAGTTGGGGCCAACGTCCTGACTTTG. This gives the protein CASSYSPTGGIVGANVLTL.

The chain has TRBV18 and TRBJ1-1; TRBD1 matches at 12 bases. The CDR3 sequence is 17 residues long. The V and J ends lost 2 bases and 6 bases, in that order; junction bases with no gene match: 10. From germline, CDR1 is KGHSH and CDR2 LQKENI. The CDR3 here is CASSPGTGGGFSPEAFF. The DNA of the CDR3 is TGTGCCAGCTCACCAGGGACAGGGGGCGGTTTTAGCCCTGAAGCTTTCTTT.

This clonotype has just a few counts. This chain joins TRBV20-1 and TRBJ2-7; 8 nucleotides align to TRBD2. CDR1 and CDR2 from the germline V gene are DFQATT and SNEGSKA (reference sequence). J gave up 2 bases and V 3 bases, and 9 bases lay outside the gene matches. CDR3 length: 15 amino acids. Here the CDR3 reads CSASDLAGETYEQYF. In nucleotides, the CDR3 is TGCAGTGCTAGTGATCTAGCGGGTGAAACCTACGAGCAGTACTTC.

The sample holds many counts of this clonotype. The chain recombines TRBV3-1 with TRBJ2-5, with TRBD1 matching over 7 bases. The CDR3 sequence is 15 residues long. Trimming cost V 4 bases and J 3 bases; bases outside gene matches: 8. Per the germline V gene, CDR1 is LGHDT and CDR2 is YNNKEL (reference sequence). The CDR3 DNA reads as TGTGCCAGCAGCCGTGAAATCGACAGGGAAGAGACCCAGTACTTC. Its protein product is CASSREIDREETQYF.

This clonotype was detected ten times or more. The V and J genes are TRBV12-3 or TRBV12-4 and TRBJ1-1; 8 positions match TRBD1. The ends lost 5 bases at V and 4 bases at J; junction bases unmatched: 6. This CDR3 spans 14 amino acids. CDR3: CASSDRGRPTEAFF. The CDR3 DNA sequence: TGTGCCAGCAGTGACAGGGGAAGGCCCACTGAAGCTTTCTTT.

CDR3 residues: CASSFPTGGRRMDIQYF. The CDR3 DNA sequence: TGTGCCAGCAGCTTCCCCACCGGGGGACGGAGAATGGACATTCAGTACTTC. The chain links TRBV11-2 to TRBJ2-4, with a weak D call TRBD2 (6 bases). This CDR3 contains 17 residues. The germline V gene encodes CDR1 SGHAT and CDR2 FQNNGV. The germline V and J ends were trimmed by 3 bases and 8 bases, with 23 bases remaining between them. The variable domain in full, with the rest retrieved from reference TRBV11-2 and TRBJ2-4, is EAGVAQSPRYKIIEKRQSVAFWCNPISGHATLYWYQQILGQGPKLLIQFQNNGVVDDSQLPKDRFSAERLKGVDSTLKIQPAKLEDSAVYLCASSFPTGGRRMDIQYFGAGTRLSVL.

There are a few counts of this clonotype. The chain carries TRBV7-2 and TRBJ2-1; D could derive from TRBD1 or TRBD2 (5 bases each). CDR1 and CDR2 from the germline V gene are SGHTA and FQGNSA. The CDR3 consists of 15 residues. Trimming shortened V by 1 base and J by 6 bases, and 13 bases separated the two germline ends. CDR3 bases: TGTGCCAGCAGCTTAGTGTCTATGGGGGTCAATGAGCAGTTCTTC. It translates to CASSLVSMGVNEQFF.

This clonotype showed up many times. This rearrangement joins TRBV15 to TRBJ2-1; no clear D. The V end was cut by 3 bases, the J end by 0 bases, with 15 bases between. Germline V gene lookup returns CDR1 LNHNV and CDR2 YYDKDF (reference sequence). CDR3 length: 17 amino acids. In nucleotides, the CDR3 is TGTGCCACCAGCAGCCTAGATGTGGTACACTCCTACAATGAGCAGTTCTTC. This gives the protein CATSSLDVVHSYNEQFF.

The chain combines TRBV27 with TRBJ2-7, with D maybe TRBD1 (5 bases). Germline V gene sequence: CDR1 MNHEY, CDR2 SMNVEV (reference sequence). V lost 8 bases and J 1 base, leaving 21 bases between the germline ends. The length of the CDR3 is 16 residues. CDR3 in DNA: TGTGCCAGCGGTAAGGCGACCCCAAGGGGTTCCTACGAGCAGTACGTC. The encoded protein is CASGKATPRGSYEQYV.

This clonotype appeared many times. CDR3 in DNA: TGTGCCAGCAGTTCTACTAGCGGGAGGGCCAAAGAGACCCAGTACTTC. Encoded protein: CASSSTSGRAKETQYF. The chain carries TRBV6-5 and TRBJ2-5; 13 bases are shared with TRBD2. The V gene end was trimmed by 4 bases and the J gene end by 3 bases; junction bases not matched to a gene: 5. CDR3 length: 16 amino acids. The germline V gene encodes CDR1 MNHEY and CDR2 SVGAGI.

The rearrangement joins TRBV7-8 to TRBJ2-1; D not certain. The CDR3 is 16 amino acids. Germline-derived CDR1 and CDR2 are SGHVS and FQNEAQ. The V end lost 4 bases, the J end lost 9 bases, and 22 bases lay between the germline ends. The CDR3 nucleotides are TGTGCCAGCAGCTCCCGACCCCCAGTTTCTGGAGCTGAGCAGTTCTTC. Amino acids: CASSSRPPVSGAEQFF. Combining the CDR3 with reference TRBV7-8 and TRBJ2-1 gives the whole variable domain GAGVSQSPRYKVAKRGQDVALRCDPISGHVSLFWYQQALGQGPEFLTYFQNEAQLDKSGLPSDRFFAERPEGSVSTLKIQRTQQEDSAVYLCASSSRPPVSGAEQFFGPGTRLTVL.

This clonotype was seen many times. The chain employs TRBV20-1 and TRBJ2-3; D is perhaps TRBD2 (5 bases). The ends were cut back, 6 bases at V and 0 bases at J, with 16 bases in the middle. Germline V gives CDR1 DFQATT, CDR2 SNEGSKA (reference sequence). This CDR3 is built from 15 residues. The CDR3 is CSAQKDSYSTDTQYF. The CDR3 DNA reads TGCAGTGCCCAAAAGGACTCGTATAGCACAGATACGCAGTATTTT.

This clonotype has only a few counts. This chain connects TRBV25-1 to TRBJ2-7; 11 nucleotides match TRBD1. The germline gives CDR1 MGHDK, CDR2 SYGVNS. The ends lost 5 bases at V and 7 bases at J; junction bases unmatched: 13. The CDR3 covers 16 residues. CDR3 region: CASSPSSGQGVREQYV. CDR3 DNA: TGTGCCAGCAGTCCATCCTCGGGACAGGGGGTTAGGGAGCAGTACGTC.

This clonotype was observed a handful of times. The V call is TRBV28, the J call TRBJ2-7; 7 nucleotides line up with TRBD1. The CDR3 runs 14 residues. The V gene's germline CDR1 is MDHEN and CDR2 SYDVKM. V trimming: 7 bases; J trimming: 2 bases; junction bases outside the gene matches: 8. In DNA, the CDR3 is TGTGCCAGCAAAGTGACAGGGTCGGCCTACGAGCAGTACTTC. This codes for CASKVTGSAYEQYF.

This clonotype has at least ten counts. The V and J genes are TRBV30 and TRBJ2-7; D is unclear. This CDR3 spans 10 amino acids. Germline V gives CDR1 GTSNPN, CDR2 SVGIG (reference sequence). V was cut by 5 bases and J by 6 bases, with 8 bases left in between. CDR3 in DNA: TGTGCCTGGGCCTCGGTCGAGCAGTACTTC. Amino acids: CAWASVEQYF.

This clonotype came up a few times. The chain is built from TRBV7-9 and TRBJ2-1, with TRBD2 identical over 14 bases. The germline CDR1 and CDR2 sequences are SEHNR and FQNEAQ (reference sequence). The CDR3 contains 16 residues. V gave up 5 bases and J gave up 15 bases; unmatched junction bases: 15. The CDR3 region is CASSRDFGTSGREMFF. The CDR3 nucleotides read TGTGCCAGCAGCCGGGATTTCGGGACTAGCGGGAGAGAGATGTTCTTC. The full variable domain, rest sourced from reference TRBV7-9 and TRBJ2-1, is DTGVSQNPRHKITKRGQNVTFRCDPISEHNRLYWYRQTLGQGPEFLTYFQNEAQLEKSRLLSDRFSAERPKGSFSTLEIQRTEQGDSAMYLCASSRDFGTSGREMFFGPGTRLTVL.